This T cell receptor beta chain comes out of a study of long-term antiretroviral therapy in people with HIV. V was cut by 3 bases and J by 4 bases, with 11 bases left in between. The CDR3 spans 15 residues. The germline gives CDR1 SGHRS, CDR2 YFSETQ. Researchers ran immunoSEQ v3.0 at survey level. Some clones are missing from TCRdb's copy, which holds only in-frame ones; the method was immunoSEQ multiplex PCR. The sample has roughly 25,000 clones; approximately 93% are singletons. The sample in question was unsorted PBMCs, obtained 7.6 years after starting antiretroviral therapy. The chain joins TRBV5-1 to TRBJ2-6; possibly TRBD2 for D (6 bases). This clonotype was sampled from a woman between 40 and 50 years old with HIV. CDR3 sequence (DNA): TGCGCCAGCAGCTGGAGGGCCGCCGGGGCCAACGTCCTGACTTTC. Translated, it gives CASSWRAAGANVLTF.